The 30 T cell receptor beta chains below were found in one sample sequenced in a study of blood T cell repertoires in COVID-19. Produced via immunoSEQ multiplex PCR; TCRdb's table is partial and in-frame only. The sample carries about 160,000 clones, roughly 91% recorded once. Sequencing input: peripheral blood. The receptors here all came from a man between 18 and 29 years old with acute or convalescent COVID-19.

This clone was detected once. The V call is TRBV5-1, the J call TRBJ1-1; no firm D call. V was shortened by 0 bases and J by 4 bases, with 19 bases between the two germline ends. The CDR3 is made up of 17 amino acids. Germline CDR1 and CDR2: SGHRS and YFSETQ. CDR3: CASSLGLSYATATEAFF. CDR3 DNA sequence: TGCGCCAGCAGCTTGGGCCTATCCTACGCCACCGCCACTGAAGCTTTCTTT.

The V call is TRBV6-5, the J call TRBJ1-2; 8 nucleotides agree with TRBD1. The trim removed 7 bases at V and 0 bases at J, leaving 7 bases unmatched. This CDR3 spans 15 amino acids. Germline CDR1 and CDR2: MNHEY and SVGAGI. The CDR3 nucleotides read TGTGCCAGCACTCCCCGACAGGGGACTAACTATGGCTACACCTTC. Protein: CASTPRQGTNYGYTF.

The chain joins TRBV5-1 to TRBJ2-1; TRBD2 aligns across 9 bases. V lost 0 bases and J lost 4; bases outside the gene matches: 8. CDR1 and CDR2 from the germline V gene are SGHRS and YFSETQ. The CDR3 loop spans 17 amino acids. The CDR3: CASSLEPGLAGYNEQFF. The CDR3 DNA reads as TGCGCCAGCAGCTTGGAACCGGGACTAGCAGGATACAATGAGCAGTTCTTC.

The V gene is TRBV12-5, the J gene TRBJ1-2, with TRBD1 matching 7 bases. Per the germline V gene, CDR1 is LGHNT and CDR2 is FRNRAP. The trim removed 5 bases at V and 4 bases at J, leaving 4 bases unmatched. The CDR3 has 13 residues. Written as DNA, the CDR3 is TGTGCTAGTGGTGTGAGACAGGGCTATGGCTACACCTTC. Protein sequence: CASGVRQGYGYTF.

A few counts support this clone. The V gene is TRBV27, the J gene TRBJ1-5; D perhaps matches TRBD1 (5 bases). The V and J ends lost 6 bases and 4 bases respectively, with 25 bases between them. This CDR3 spans 18 amino acids. CDR1 is MNHEY and CDR2 is SMNVEV in the germline V gene (reference sequence). The CDR3 loop reads CASSSLGLDGSGNQPQHF. The CDR3 bases are TGTGCCAGCAGCTCCCTGGGGTTGGACGGGTCAGGGAATCAGCCCCAGCATTTT.

This chain uses TRBV28 with TRBJ2-1; D not resolved. V lost 2 bases to trimming and J lost 8 bases, with 13 bases between them. Germline CDR1 and CDR2: MDHEN and SYDVKM. The CDR3 has 14 amino acids. Written as DNA, the CDR3 is TGTGCCAGCAGTTTACCAGGCCGTTTGGATGAGCAGTTCTTC. This translates into CASSLPGRLDEQFF.

J is TRBJ1-5 and V is TRBV29-1; D is undetermined. V was pared by 1 base and J by 0 bases, with 4 bases between. CDR1 is SQVTM, CDR2 ANQGSEA, per germline. This CDR3 region has 13 residues. For the CDR3, the DNA is TGCAGCGTTGAAGTCCATAGCAATCAGCCCCAGCATTTT. It translates to CSVEVHSNQPQHF.

The rearrangement uses TRBV19 and TRBJ1-3, with D unclear. Trimming took 9 bases from V and 0 from J, leaving 9 bases between them. Germline-derived CDR1 and CDR2 are LNHDA and SQIVND (reference sequence). The CDR3 has 13 residues. This CDR3 reads CASTFSSGNTIYF. As DNA, the CDR3 is TGTGCCAGCACTTTCTCCTCTGGAAACACCATATATTTT.

The V and J genes are TRBV27 and TRBJ2-7; D might be TRBD1 (6 bases). V dropped 0 bases and J dropped 2 bases, with 8 bases sitting between them. The CDR3 covers 14 residues. Per germline, CDR1 MNHEY and CDR2 SMNVEV (reference sequence). CDR3 nucleotides: TGTGCCAGCAGTTTATCGGCAGGGGCCTACGAGCAGTACTTC. This sequence encodes CASSLSAGAYEQYF.

In its sample, this clone was seen a few times. V is TRBV19 and J is TRBJ2-7, with 9 bases identical to TRBD1. V gave up 3 bases and J gave up 3 bases; unmatched junction bases: 3. CDR1 is LNHDA and CDR2 is SQIVND in the germline V gene (reference sequence). The CDR3 covers 14 residues. CDR3 region: CASSMGTGLYEQYF. CDR3 in DNA: TGTGCCAGTAGTATGGGGACAGGGCTCTACGAGCAGTACTTC.

This clone was counted a few times. This CDR3 is also generated by other DNA sequences in the sample. V is TRBV7-2 and J is TRBJ2-3, with D possibly matching TRBD2 (5 bases). Germline CDR1 SGHTA, CDR2 FQGNSA. V was shortened by 1 base and J by 2 bases, with 10 bases between the two germline ends. CDR3 length: 15 residues. CDR3 sequence (DNA): TGTGCCAGCAGCTTAGGGCTAGCCTACACAGATACGCAGTATTTT. It translates to CASSLGLAYTDTQYF.

The CDR3 sequence is CASSQDYGPYEQYF. CDR3 bases: TGTGCCAGCAGCCAAGATTACGGTCCCTACGAGCAGTACTTC. This chain uses TRBV14 with TRBJ2-7; no clear D gene. The CDR3 consists of 14 residues. CDR1 SGHDN and CDR2 FVKESK come from the germline V gene. V shed 0 bases and J shed 2 bases, with 8 bases lying between them.

The rearrangement links TRBV30 to TRBJ1-2; no clear D. The length of the CDR3 is 14 residues. The V end lost 0 bases, the J end lost 8 bases, and 16 bases lay between the germline ends. CDR1 and CDR2 from the germline V gene are GTSNPN and SVGIG (reference sequence). CDR3 sequence: CAWSVWGAGGGYTF. The CDR3 nucleotides are TGTGCCTGGAGTGTCTGGGGAGCAGGTGGGGGCTACACCTTC.

The chain uses TRBV12-3 or TRBV12-4 and TRBJ2-5, with D uncertain. CDR3 size: 13 residues. V gave up 1 base and J gave up 3 bases, with 6 bases separating them. CDR3 in amino acids: CASSLEEEETQYF. The CDR3 DNA follows: TGTGCCAGCAGTTTAGAAGAGGAAGAGACCCAGTACTTC.

The rearrangement links TRBV19 to TRBJ1-2; 7 nucleotides line up with TRBD1. Germline V gene data show CDR1 as LNHDA and CDR2 as SQIVND (reference sequence). This CDR3 spans 14 amino acids. The J segment lost 4 bases and the V segment lost 5 bases, leaving 7 bases of the junction unmatched. This CDR3 reads CASSLRTGPYGYTF. The DNA of the CDR3 is TGTGCCAGTAGTCTCCGGACAGGACCCTATGGCTACACCTTC. Supplemented by reference TRBV19 and TRBJ1-2, the full variable domain reads DGGITQSPKYLFRKEGQNVTLSCEQNLNHDAMYWYRQDPGQGLRLIYYSQIVNDFQKGDIAEGYSVSREKKESFPLTVTSAQKNPTAFYLCASSLRTGPYGYTFGSGTRLTVV.

The chain carries TRBV5-1 and TRBJ1-2, with a tentative D call TRBD1 (6 bases). The V gene lost 0 bases and the J gene lost 7 bases, with 13 bases spanning the gap. The CDR3 loop spans 14 amino acids. Germline V lookup: CDR1 SGHRS, CDR2 YFSETQ. In DNA, the CDR3 is TGCGCCAGCAGCTTGGATGGACAGATCTCTGGCTACACCTTC. This encodes CASSLDGQISGYTF.

This clone was seen just once. The V call is TRBV5-4, the J call TRBJ1-4; 9 bases match TRBD1. Germline assignment: CDR1 SGHNT and CDR2 YYREEE (reference sequence). V shed 4 bases and J 6 bases; nucleotides not matched to a gene: 7. The CDR3 is 15 amino acids. The CDR3 region is CASSLYRDRDEKLFF. In DNA form, the CDR3 reads TGTGCCAGCAGCCTCTACCGGGACAGGGATGAAAAACTGTTTTTT.

The gene calls are TRBV9 and TRBJ2-1; 8 positions match TRBD2. The CDR3 contains 14 residues. The germline gives CDR1 SGDLS, CDR2 YYNGEE. V lost 2 bases to trimming and J lost 8 bases; unmatched junction nucleotides: 6. CDR3 in DNA: TGTGCCAGCAGCGTTCGAGCGGGAGAAGATGAGCAGTTCTTC. It codes for CASSVRAGEDEQFF.

V is TRBV6-1 and J is TRBJ1-6; tentative D call: TRBD1 (5 bases). This CDR3 is built from 17 residues. With 1 base removed from V and 8 bases from J, the gap between germline ends came to 18 bases. Germline lookup yields CDR1 MNHNS and CDR2 SASEGT. CDR3 sequence reads: CASSEDTASQGDSPLHF. The CDR3, as DNA: TGTGCCAGCAGTGAAGATACCGCCTCCCAAGGGGATTCACCCCTCCACTTT.

The J gene is TRBJ1-2, the V gene TRBV3-1 (or the pseudogene TRBV3-2); 8 positions agree with TRBD1. The CDR3 is 15 residues long. The junction had 7 bases not matched to a gene; V was cut back by 4 bases and J by 3 bases. Germline V gives CDR1 LGHDT, CDR2 YNNKEL (reference sequence). CDR3 nucleotide sequence: TGTGCCAGCAGCCGGCAGGGGGCAGGCGACTATGGCTACACCTTC. Translating gives CASSRQGAGDYGYTF.

V and J are TRBV19 and TRBJ1-6; D not certain. CDR3 length equals 17 residues. V shed 5 bases and J shed 5 bases, with 19 bases lying between them. The germline V gene encodes CDR1 LNHDA and CDR2 SQIVND (reference sequence). The CDR3 DNA follows: TGTGCCAGTAGTGTCGGACGACTAGGAGCCAATAATTCACCCCTCCACTTT. Translating gives CASSVGRLGANNSPLHF. The whole variable domain, filled in from reference TRBV19 and TRBJ1-6, reads DGGITQSPKYLFRKEGQNVTLSCEQNLNHDAMYWYRQDPGQGLRLIYYSQIVNDFQKGDIAEGYSVSREKKESFPLTVTSAQKNPTAFYLCASSVGRLGANNSPLHFGNGTRLTVT.

The J gene is TRBJ2-7, the V gene TRBV7-9, with 10 bases aligning to TRBD1. Trimming took 10 bases from V and 4 from J; bases not matched to a gene: 19. The germline V gene has CDR1 SEHNR and CDR2 FQNEAQ (reference sequence). This CDR3 is 17 amino acids long. The chain's CDR3 is CATTTSVTGQGQYEQYF. CDR3 in DNA: TGTGCCACCACCACCTCAGTTACGGGACAGGGGCAGTACGAGCAGTACTTC. The complete variable domain, with remaining parts taken from reference TRBV7-9 and TRBJ2-7, reads DTGVSQNPRHKITKRGQNVTFRCDPISEHNRLYWYRQTLGQGPEFLTYFQNEAQLEKSRLLSDRFSAERPKGSFSTLEIQRTEQGDSAMYLCATTTSVTGQGQYEQYFGPGTRLTVT.

The V gene is TRBV3-1 (or the pseudogene TRBV3-2), the J gene TRBJ1-2, with D unclear. The germline CDR1 and CDR2 sequences are LGHDT and YNNKEL (reference sequence). This CDR3 spans 18 amino acids. V lost 4 bases and J 0 bases, leaving 21 bases between the germline ends. CDR3 residues: CASSPLLGGGGANYGYTF. In DNA, the CDR3 is TGTGCCAGCAGCCCACTTTTAGGTGGCGGAGGAGCTAACTATGGCTACACCTTC.

The V call is TRBV4-1, the J call TRBJ2-7, with D possibly matching TRBD1 (5 bases). With 4 bases removed from V and 2 bases from J, the gap between germline ends came to 15 bases. Germline CDR1 MGHRA, CDR2 YSYEKL. This CDR3 spans 15 amino acids. For the CDR3, the DNA is TGCGCCAGCAGCCCGACAGCCACGGAAGCCTACGAGCAGTACTTC. Its protein is CASSPTATEAYEQYF.

J is TRBJ1-1 and V is TRBV5-1, with D tentatively TRBD1 (6 bases). This CDR3 has 14 amino acids. Germline CDR1 reads SGHRS; CDR2 reads YFSETQ. Trimming removed 3 bases at V and 2 bases at J, with 11 bases between. As DNA, the CDR3 is TGCGCCAGCAGCTCGGGGGGCTATAACACTGAAGCTTTCTTT. Amino acids: CASSSGGYNTEAFF.

The rearrangement joins TRBV5-1 to TRBJ1-2; no reliable D call. The germline CDR1 and CDR2 sequences are SGHRS and YFSETQ. V was trimmed by 0 bases and J by 8 bases, leaving 11 bases between them. The CDR3 has 13 residues. CDR3 protein: CASSLVSGNGYTF. The CDR3 DNA follows: TGCGCCAGCAGCTTGGTTTCCGGGAACGGCTACACCTTC.

The chain combines TRBV19 with TRBJ2-7, with TRBD1 as a possible D gene (6 bases). Per germline, CDR1 LNHDA and CDR2 SQIVND (reference sequence). The CDR3 is 16 amino acids. V was pared by 4 bases and J by 0 bases, with 16 bases between. The CDR3 DNA reads as TGTGCCAGTAGTACACCTCCGGGACAAACCTCCTACGAGCAGTACTTC. It translates to CASSTPPGQTSYEQYF.

The rearrangement links TRBV12-2 to TRBJ1-1; TRBD1 is the table's D call and was not checked against the DNA. TRBV12-2 is recorded as a pseudogene. The CDR3 spans 14 residues. The CDR3 DNA is TGTGCAAGTCGCTCAGCAGGGGAGAACACTGAAGCTTTCTTT. The encoded protein is CASRSAGENTEAFF.

This clone appeared once. The J gene is TRBJ2-2, the V gene TRBV5-4, with TRBD2 matching 8 bases. Losses at the gene ends were 1 base for V and 1 base for J; bases not matched to a gene: 0. CDR3 length: 15 amino acids. The germline V gene has CDR1 SGHNT and CDR2 YYREEE (reference sequence). CDR3 sequence (DNA): TGTGCCAGCAGCTTGACTAGCGGGAACACCGGGGAGCTGTTTTTT. It codes for CASSLTSGNTGELFF.

V gene TRBV11-2 combines with J gene TRBJ2-1; a possible D gene is TRBD2 (6 bases). This CDR3 has 12 amino acids. The ends were cut back, 3 bases at V and 12 bases at J, with 12 bases in the middle. Germline V gene sequence: CDR1 SGHAT, CDR2 FQNNGV. The CDR3 nucleotides are TGTGCCAGCAGCTTGGGACTTCCTGGGCAGTTCTTC. As protein: CASSLGLPGQFF.